A selection of T cell receptor beta chains follows, all from one sample in a study of blood T cell repertoires in COVID-19. Libraries were prepared by immunoSEQ multiplex PCR; TCRdb keeps only in-frame clonotypes and omits some of them. The table shows about 170,000 clones, with 88% occurring only once. What was sequenced was peripheral blood. The receptors here all came from a man aged 45-60 years who had recovered from COVID-19. Both conserved end residues are part of each CDR3. D genes are given only for firm matches. Clone size is shown for a subset of rows, as once, few, many or a class of expanded clone.

>TRBV18|NA|TRBJ1-5|15|NA
CASSPEGDSNQPQHF
TGTGCCAGCTCACCAGAAGGGGATAGCAATCAGCCCCAGCATTTT
>TRBV2|NA|TRBJ1-5|14|NA
CASSDRLIFQPQHF
TGTGCCAGCAGTGATAGACTGATTTTTCAGCCCCAGCATTTT
>TRBV10-1|NA|TRBJ1-1|14|NA
CASSPGGQNTEAFF
TGCGCCAGCAGCCCGGGGGGCCAGAACACTGAAGCTTTCTTT
>TRBV6-4|TRBD1|TRBJ2-1|15|NA
CASSPGQGSYNEQFF
TGTGCCAGCAGCCCGGGACAGGGGTCTTACAATGAGCAGTTCTTC
>TRBV6-2/TRBV6-3|NA|TRBJ2-5|15|NA
CASSHPTGLQETQYF
TGTGCCAGCAGCCACCCAACAGGGCTCCAAGAGACCCAGTACTTC
>TRBV5-6|TRBD2|TRBJ2-2|15|NA
CASSRTSGGIGELFF
TGTGCCAGCAGCCGTACCAGCGGGGGAATCGGGGAGCTGTTTTTT
>TRBV27|TRBD2|TRBJ2-1|18|NA
CASSLESLTSGRHNEQFF
TGTGCCAGCAGTTTAGAGTCCCTTACTAGCGGGCGACACAATGAGCAGTTCTTC
>TRBV24-1|TRBD1|TRBJ2-1|13|NA
CATSRDRVSEQFF
TGTGCCACCAGCCGGGACAGGGTAAGTGAGCAGTTCTTC
>TRBV23-1|TRBD1|TRBJ2-1|18|NA
CASSGGDRVNGSYNEQFF
TGCGCCAGCAGTGGGGGGGACAGGGTAAACGGCTCCTACAATGAGCAGTTCTTC
>TRBV5-1|NA|TRBJ2-3|16|NA
CASSFRRAWGTDTQYF
TGCGCCAGCAGCTTTAGGAGGGCGTGGGGCACAGATACGCAGTATTTT
>TRBV24-1|TRBD1|TRBJ1-1|18|NA
CATNPASGQGAGGTEAFF
TGTGCCACCAATCCGGCCTCGGGACAGGGGGCAGGTGGGACTGAAGCTTTCTTT
>TRBV2|TRBD2|TRBJ2-2|14|NA
CASGLAGPAGELFF
TGTGCCAGTGGACTAGCGGGGCCGGCCGGGGAGCTGTTTTTT
>TRBV5-1|NA|TRBJ2-2|15|NA
CASSLGGQYTGELFF
TGCGCCAGCAGCTTGGGGGGGCAGTACACCGGGGAGCTGTTTTTT
>TRBV9|NA|TRBJ2-2|14|NA
CASSPRTGTGELFF
TGTGCCAGCAGCCCCAGGACGGGGACCGGGGAGCTGTTTTTT
>TRBV10-1|NA|TRBJ2-3|12|once
CASSAFTDTQYF
TGCGCCAGCAGTGCCTTTACAGATACGCAGTATTTT
>TRBV9|NA|TRBJ2-3|14|once
CASNRGALGDTQYF
TGTGCCAGCAACCGGGGGGCCCTAGGGGATACGCAGTATTTT
>TRBV4-1|TRBD2|TRBJ2-7|14|NA
CASSQDRTRDRQYF
TGCGCCAGCAGCCAAGATAGGACTAGGGATCGGCAGTACTTC
>TRBV24-1|TRBD1|TRBJ2-7|15|NA
CATSDSHRGFNEQYF
TGTGCCACCAGTGATTCCCACAGGGGCTTTAACGAGCAGTACTTC
>TRBV11-2|TRBD1|TRBJ1-6|16|NA
CASSQRDRAYPSPLHF
TGTGCCAGCAGCCAGCGGGACAGGGCTTATCCTTCACCCCTCCACTTT
>TRBV11-2|NA|TRBJ2-7|13|NA
CASSSVRGYEQYF
TGTGCCAGCAGCTCCGTCCGGGGGTACGAGCAGTACTTC
>TRBV29-1|NA|TRBJ2-3|15|NA
CSADFGRGGTDTQYF
TGCAGCGCGGACTTCGGCAGGGGTGGTACAGATACGCAGTATTTT
>TRBV27|TRBD2|TRBJ2-7|16|NA
CASTSIRTSGNHEQYF
TGTGCCAGCACCTCGATTCGGACTAGCGGGAACCACGAGCAGTACTTC
>TRBV6-5|TRBD1|TRBJ2-1|13|NA
CASSRDSYNEQFF
TGTGCCAGCAGCCGGGACAGTTACAATGAGCAGTTCTTC
>TRBV5-6|NA|TRBJ1-4|16|once
CASSLGASGAFEKLFF
TGTGCCAGCAGCTTGGGGGCCAGCGGGGCTTTTGAAAAACTGTTTTTT
>TRBV19|TRBD2|TRBJ2-1|17|NA
CASRRTSGGTSYNEQFF
TGTGCCAGTAGGAGGACTAGCGGGGGTACCTCCTACAATGAGCAGTTCTTC
>TRBV6-5|NA|TRBJ2-3|13|NA
CASRLQSTDTQYF
TGTGCCAGCAGGCTCCAGAGCACAGATACGCAGTATTTT
>TRBV18|NA|TRBJ1-1|13|NA
CASSLSENTEAFF
TGTGCCAGCTCACTGTCAGAGAACACTGAAGCTTTCTTT